This T cell receptor beta chain emerged from a study of cytomegalovirus exposure and HLA in healthy donors. Study at large: Later, an analysis reported that the roughly 120 validation repertoires had used the same platform as the 666 first-cohort repertoires. Findings of the study overall: Overall, about 160 TCR beta chains were annotated as cytomegalovirus-associated. A later analysis found first-cohort TCR clusters tended to co-occur in the 100 to 150 validation repertoires.

Germline V gene lookup returns CDR1 SNHLY and CDR2 FYNNEI. Deletions cut 1 base from V and 3 bases from J, with 9 bases between. The CDR3 has 14 residues. Details on this clone: What it binds is not known.

Profiling relied on immunoSEQ multiplex PCR, and the TCRdb table lists in-frame clones only, not all of them. This table holds over 150,000 clones, approximately 96% found once. This receptor was taken from a woman under 30 in good health and CMV-seronegative. J is TRBJ2-5 and V is TRBV2; D gene uncertain. Sample: PBMCs. This CDR3 reads CASSEDPGKETQYF. The CDR3 nucleotides are TGTGCCAGCAGTGAAGACCCAGGAAAAGAGACCCAGTACTTC.